These 30 T cell receptor beta chains originate from one sample sequenced in a study of siplizumab effects on memory and regulatory T cells. Profiled with immunoSEQ multiplex PCR; TCRdb holds only in-frame clones, not every one. The sample yields about 120,000 clones, about 94% seen once. Specimen: non-Treg CD4+ T cells sorted from blood. Source of these receptors: a human donor in good health.

The chain combines TRBV19 with TRBJ1-5; D gene ambiguous. V was cut by 0 bases and J by 4 bases, with 4 bases left in between. This CDR3 is 13 amino acids long. Germline CDR1 LNHDA, CDR2 SQIVND (reference sequence). This CDR3 reads CASSIEYNQPQHF. The CDR3 region has the DNA TGTGCCAGTAGTATAGAATATAATCAGCCCCAGCATTTT. Filled out from reference TRBV19 and TRBJ1-5, the complete variable domain reads DGGITQSPKYLFRKEGQNVTLSCEQNLNHDAMYWYRQDPGQGLRLIYYSQIVNDFQKGDIAEGYSVSREKKESFPLTVTSAQKNPTAFYLCASSIEYNQPQHFGDGTRLSIL.

The chain joins TRBV25-1 to TRBJ2-5; 9 bases fit TRBD2. There are 16 residues in the CDR3. V was pared by 1 base and J by 1 base, with 4 bases of the junction left unmatched. CDR1 is MGHDK, CDR2 SYGVNS, per germline. CDR3 nucleotide sequence: TGTGCCAGCAGTGAATCGGGACTAGCCAGCCAAGAGACCCAGTACTTC. Translating gives CASSESGLASQETQYF. Full variable domain (rest looked up from reference TRBV25-1 and TRBJ2-5): EADIYQTPRYLVIGTGKKITLECSQTMGHDKMYWYQQDPGMELHLIHYSYGVNSTEKGDLSSESTVSRIRTEHFPLTLESARPSHTSQYLCASSESGLASQETQYFGPGTRLLVL.

The chain recombines TRBV5-5 with TRBJ1-1; no clear D gene. Trimming took off 3 bases at V and 1 base at J, with 10 bases between the two ends. Germline CDR1 is SGHKS and CDR2 is YYEKEE (reference sequence). The CDR3 is 14 residues long. CDR3 sequence reads: CASSSFGRNTEAFF. The CDR3 DNA reads TGTGCCAGCAGCTCCTTCGGGAGGAACACTGAAGCTTTCTTT.

The chain combines TRBV10-3 with TRBJ1-5, with no clear D. Germline V gene data show CDR1 as ENHRY and CDR2 as SYGVKD. Deletions cut 4 bases from V and 0 bases from J, with 10 bases between. The CDR3 spans 15 residues. CDR3 nucleotides: TGTGCCATCAGTGGGACTGGTTATAGCAATCAGCCCCAGCATTTT. Its protein is CAISGTGYSNQPQHF.

V usage is TRBV5-1 and J usage is TRBJ2-2; 8 bases agree with TRBD1. CDR1 and CDR2 from the germline V gene are SGHRS and YFSETQ. Germline trimming cut 4 bases from V and 6 bases from J; bases unmatched to any gene: 11. The CDR3 consists of 16 residues. CDR3 residues: CASSHQQGGDAGELFF. DNA for the CDR3: TGCGCCAGCAGCCATCAACAGGGGGGCGATGCCGGGGAGCTGTTTTTT. Full variable domain (remainder filled in from reference TRBV5-1 and TRBJ2-2): KAGVTQTPRYLIKTRGQQVTLSCSPISGHRSVSWYQQTPGQGLQFLFEYFSETQRNKGNFPGRFSGRQFSNSRSEMNVSTLELGDSALYLCASSHQQGGDAGELFFGEGSRLTVL.

This sequence joins TRBV11-1 and TRBJ1-2; D unresolved. Trimming shortened V by 1 base and J by 8 bases, and 11 bases separated the two germline ends. Germline CDR1 SGHAT, CDR2 FQDESV (reference sequence). CDR3 length: 13 residues. CDR3 amino acids: CASSLGAGHGYTF. The CDR3 nucleotides read TGTGCCAGCAGCTTAGGGGCTGGGCACGGCTACACCTTC. Combining the CDR3 with reference TRBV11-1 and TRBJ1-2 gives the whole variable domain EAEVAQSPRYKITEKSQAVAFWCDPISGHATLYWYRQILGQGPELLVQFQDESVVDDSQLPKDRFSAERLKGVDSTLKIQPAELGDSAMYLCASSLGAGHGYTFGSGTRLTVV.

V usage is TRBV2 and J usage is TRBJ1-1; TRBD1 might be the D (5 bases). CDR1 and CDR2 (germline): SNHLY, FYNNEI. Trimming shortened V by 5 bases and J by 1 base, and 14 bases separated the two germline ends. The CDR3 is 15 amino acids. CDR3 residues: CASSRTGTRNTEAFF. The DNA for the CDR3 is TGTGCCAGCAGTCGGACCGGGACGCGGAACACTGAAGCTTTCTTT.

The V gene is TRBV11-1, the J gene TRBJ2-2, with TRBD1 as a possible D gene (5 bases). The ends were cut back, 5 bases at V and 3 bases at J, with 19 bases in the middle. Germline CDR1 and CDR2: SGHAT and FQDESV (reference sequence). This CDR3 region has 17 residues. CDR3 nucleotide sequence: TGTGCCAGCAGCCACCGCGACAGTCCCCTTTACACCGGGGAGCTGTTTTTT. Encoded protein: CASSHRDSPLYTGELFF.

The gene calls are TRBV10-1 and TRBJ2-2, with no clear D. The CDR3 extends over 14 amino acids. Trimming stripped 6 bases from V and 4 bases from J, with 12 bases between. In germline, CDR1 is WNHNN, CDR2 SYGVQD (reference sequence). This CDR3 is CASSDEAITGELFF. The CDR3 DNA reads as TGCGCCAGCAGCGACGAAGCGATCACCGGGGAGCTGTTTTTT.

The chain combines TRBV7-6 with TRBJ2-1; the match to TRBD2 covers 10 bases. Germline CDR1 and CDR2: SGHVS and FNYEAQ. The CDR3 covers 15 residues. The junction had 8 bases not matched to a gene; V was cut back by 4 bases and J by 8 bases. The CDR3 loop is CASSYTSGDIYEQFF. CDR3 nucleotides: TGTGCCAGCAGCTATACTAGCGGGGACATCTATGAGCAGTTCTTC.

The chain joins TRBV19 to TRBJ2-6, with TRBD1 matching 7 bases. CDR3 length equals 13 residues. CDR1 is LNHDA and CDR2 is SQIVND in the germline V gene (reference sequence). V lost 3 bases, J lost 11 bases, and 4 bases stayed unmatched. This CDR3 is CASSMGQGDVLTF. In nucleotides, the CDR3 is TGTGCCAGTAGTATGGGGCAGGGGGACGTCCTGACTTTC.

The V and J genes are TRBV5-8 and TRBJ1-4; 8 nucleotides line up with TRBD1. The CDR3 spans 15 residues. Germline V CDR1 and CDR2: SGHTS, YDEGEE. Losses at the gene ends were 3 bases for V and 5 bases for J; bases not matched to a gene: 6. CDR3 sequence reads: CASSSRDRQNEKLFF. DNA for the CDR3: TGTGCCAGCAGCTCCCGGGACAGGCAAAATGAAAAACTGTTTTTT.

This rearrangement joins TRBV5-1 to TRBJ1-2; tentative D call: TRBD1 (6 bases). The germline V gene has CDR1 SGHRS and CDR2 YFSETQ. The CDR3 has 15 amino acids. V was cut by 1 base and J by 3 bases, with 13 bases left in between. The CDR3 reads CASSLRAGDYYGYTF. CDR3 bases: TGCGCCAGCAGCTTGCGGGCAGGGGATTACTATGGCTACACCTTC.

The chain is built from TRBV11-2 and TRBJ1-1, with D possibly matching TRBD1 (5 bases). The CDR3 length is 14 residues. Germline V lookup: CDR1 SGHAT, CDR2 FQNNGV. Trimming pared 1 base from V and 6 bases from J, leaving 12 bases between. The CDR3 region is CASSLAGLAAEAFF. For the CDR3, the DNA is TGTGCCAGCAGCTTAGCAGGGTTAGCCGCTGAAGCTTTCTTT.

The J gene is TRBJ1-6, the V gene TRBV14; D may be TRBD1 (5 bases). Germline V lookup: CDR1 SGHDN, CDR2 FVKESK. The CDR3 has 14 amino acids. The V gene lost 4 bases and the J gene lost 14 bases, with 18 bases spanning the gap. For the CDR3, the DNA is TGTGCCAGCAGCCGCGGGGCCCCAGGGATAGCCCTCCACTTT. Translating it yields CASSRGAPGIALHF.

The chain couples TRBV28 to TRBJ1-1, with a tentative D call TRBD1 (5 bases). V was trimmed by 5 bases and J by 3 bases, leaving 25 bases between them. The CDR3 totals 18 residues. Germline values: CDR1 MDHEN, CDR2 SYDVKM. The CDR3 DNA reads as TGTGCCAGCAGTCCCCAATCTCCAGGGATTGTGGGGTACACTGAAGCTTTCTTT. It is translated as CASSPQSPGIVGYTEAFF.

This chain connects TRBV27 to TRBJ1-2; 11 bases are a match to TRBD1. The junction had 3 bases not matched to a gene; V was cut back by 6 bases and J by 0 bases. The CDR3 is 15 amino acids. CDR1 and CDR2 (germline): MNHEY, SMNVEV (reference sequence). The CDR3 sequence: CASRDRGQPNYGYTF. CDR3 DNA: TGTGCCAGCAGGGACAGGGGGCAACCTAACTATGGCTACACCTTC.

This sequence joins TRBV13 and TRBJ2-3; weak D call: TRBD2 (7 bases). V dropped 0 bases and J dropped 2 bases, with 12 bases sitting between them. This CDR3 comprises 16 residues. Germline CDR1 reads PRHDT; CDR2 reads FYEKMQ (reference sequence). The CDR3 is CASSLGAGDYTDTQYF. For the CDR3, the DNA is TGTGCCAGCAGCTTAGGAGCAGGGGACTACACAGATACGCAGTATTTT.

The V gene is TRBV27, the J gene TRBJ1-2, with 9 nucleotides matching TRBD1. Germline V gene data show CDR1 as MNHEY and CDR2 as SMNVEV (reference sequence). J lost 3 bases, V lost 4 bases, and 3 bases had no gene match. The CDR3 is 14 residues long. The CDR3 protein is CASSSGQGYYGYTF. The DNA of the CDR3 is TGTGCCAGCAGTTCGGGACAGGGCTACTATGGCTACACCTTC.

The chain carries TRBV11-1 and TRBJ2-1; D gene uncertain. Trimming removed 5 bases at V and 10 bases at J, with 12 bases between. CDR3 length: 12 amino acids. Germline V gene data show CDR1 as SGHAT and CDR2 as FQDESV (reference sequence). As DNA, the CDR3 is TGTGCCAGCAGCCCTAACAGTGACGAGCAGTTCTTC. The encoded protein is CASSPNSDEQFF.

The chain uses TRBV18 and TRBJ2-7; 7 nucleotides line up with TRBD1. The junction had 4 bases not matched to a gene; V was cut back by 5 bases and J by 6 bases. Germline V CDR1 and CDR2: KGHSH, LQKENI. The CDR3 length is 12 residues. Here the CDR3 reads CASSAAGGEQYF. The CDR3 nucleotides read TGTGCCAGCTCAGCCGCAGGGGGCGAGCAGTACTTC.

The chain combines TRBV6-5 with TRBJ1-1; TRBD1 agrees at 10 bases. The CDR3 has 14 amino acids. After removal of 6 bases from V and 5 bases from J, the junction contained 6 bases not matched to a gene. The germline CDR1 and CDR2 sequences are MNHEY and SVGAGI. The CDR3 spells CASRRDRGQTEAFF. The CDR3 DNA sequence: TGTGCCAGCAGGAGAGACAGGGGGCAAACTGAAGCTTTCTTT.

The chain carries TRBV13 and TRBJ2-1, with no clear D. The germline gives CDR1 PRHDT, CDR2 FYEKMQ (reference sequence). The CDR3 is 13 residues long. Deletions cut 5 bases from V and 9 bases from J, with 14 bases between. In nucleotides, the CDR3 is TGTGCCAGCAGCGCTCTCTCTCCCAGTGAGCAGTTCTTC. Amino acid sequence: CASSALSPSEQFF.

This rearrangement joins TRBV19 to TRBJ2-5, with TRBD2 matching 9 bases. CDR1 is LNHDA and CDR2 is SQIVND in the germline V gene (reference sequence). The junction had 15 bases not matched to a gene; V was cut back by 8 bases and J by 5 bases. The CDR3 spans 16 residues. The CDR3 loop is CASRKGLGTSRETQYF. CDR3 coding DNA: TGTGCCAGTCGTAAGGGCCTAGGGACTAGCCGGGAGACCCAGTACTTC.

The rearrangement links TRBV27 to TRBJ1-3; TRBD1 might be the D (6 bases). CDR3 length: 14 residues. CDR1 and CDR2 from the germline V gene are MNHEY and SMNVEV (reference sequence). Trimming stripped 7 bases from V and 1 base from J, with 11 bases between. The CDR3: CASKGGRSGNTIYF. The DNA of the CDR3 is TGTGCCAGCAAGGGGGGGCGTTCTGGAAACACCATATATTTT.

The V gene is TRBV6-1, the J gene TRBJ1-4; tentative D call: TRBD1 (5 bases). The germline CDR1 and CDR2 sequences are MNHNS and SASEGT. The CDR3 spans 12 residues. Deletions cut 9 bases from V and 2 bases from J, with 7 bases between. This chain's CDR3 is CASRQTNEKLFF. Here the CDR3 DNA reads TGTGCCAGTCGACAGACTAATGAAAAACTGTTTTTT.

The CDR3 DNA follows: TGTGCCAGCACCACGCTCCGAACGGGAGAAAAACTGTTTTTT. The encoded protein is CASTTLRTGEKLFF. The chain joins TRBV27 to TRBJ1-4; the D is unclear. CDR3 size: 14 residues. V was cut by 7 bases and J by 8 bases, with 17 bases left in between. CDR1 is MNHEY, CDR2 SMNVEV, per germline (reference sequence).

The chain has TRBV7-9 and TRBJ1-5; D unclear. Germline CDR1 reads SEHNR; CDR2 reads FQNEAQ (reference sequence). This CDR3 comprises 13 residues. Trimming cost V 1 base and J 5 bases, with 6 bases left between them. The CDR3 loop is CASSLERDQPQHF. For the CDR3, the DNA is TGTGCCAGCAGCTTAGAGAGGGATCAGCCCCAGCATTTT.

The V and J genes are TRBV27 and TRBJ1-6; D unclear. V lost 4 bases and J 10 bases, leaving 14 bases between the germline ends. The CDR3 runs 14 residues. Germline lookup yields CDR1 MNHEY and CDR2 SMNVEV (reference sequence). The chain's CDR3 is CASSSTENRSPLHF. In DNA form, the CDR3 reads TGTGCCAGCAGTTCAACAGAGAATCGGTCACCCCTCCACTTT.

V and J are TRBV11-2 and TRBJ1-4; 8 bases are a match to TRBD1. There are 15 residues in the CDR3. Germline-derived CDR1 and CDR2 are SGHAT and FQNNGV. V shed 5 bases, J shed 5 bases, and the junction held 7 bases outside the gene matches. CDR3 loop: CASSGGTGRNEKLFF. CDR3 bases: TGTGCCAGCAGCGGGGGGACAGGTAGAAATGAAAAACTGTTTTTT.